The 31 T cell receptor beta chains reported below all come from one sample, sequenced in a study of metastatic and nonmetastatic thyroid tumors. Through MiXCR, TCRdb re-clonotyped the PCR reads. Found here are under 30,000 clones, 4% to 5% of them singletons; the top ten hold around 23%. Patients underwent thyroid surgery, and none had received any treatment before it. Sequencing was done on a sample of blood. These receptors were collected from a female donor with papillary thyroid cancer or a benign thyroid nodule (not recorded which). Some clones in this sample may be carry-over from other donors' samples.

This clone was detected many times. The chain recombines TRBV10-2 with TRBJ2-2, with D perhaps TRBD1 (5 bases). Trimming pared 10 bases from V and 1 base from J, leaving 16 bases between. CDR1 is WSHSY and CDR2 is SAAADI in the germline V gene. The CDR3 totals 15 residues. The CDR3 sequence is CAILDPGLNTGELFF. CDR3 nucleotides: TGCGCCATCCTTGACCCAGGGTTGAACACCGGGGAGCTGTTTTTT.

The chain links TRBV6-2 or TRBV6-3 to TRBJ2-5; the D gene is possibly TRBD1 (6 bases). The V end lost 6 bases, the J end lost 2 bases, and 16 bases lay between the germline ends. This CDR3 comprises 15 residues. The germline V gene encodes CDR1 MNHEY and CDR2 SVGEGT. The CDR3 bases are TGTGCCAGCAGAAAAATCTGGGGACAACAAGAGACCCAGTACTTC. Amino acid sequence: CASRKIWGQQETQYF.

This clone was found many times. The rearrangement joins TRBV19 to TRBJ2-7; 12 bases are a match to TRBD2. V shed 5 bases, J shed 3 bases, and the junction held 8 bases outside the gene matches. The CDR3 is made up of 16 amino acids. Germline V gene sequence: CDR1 LNHDA, CDR2 SQIVND (reference sequence). Written as DNA, the CDR3 is TGTGCCAGTAGTGGTTCCGCTAGCGGGAGGGTCTACGAGCAGTACTTC. Translation: CASSGSASGRVYEQYF.

This clone was picked up a small number of times. The chain carries TRBV28 and TRBJ2-3, with 12 positions matching TRBD1. The CDR3 is 17 amino acids. From germline, CDR1 is MDHEN and CDR2 SYDVKM. The J segment lost 2 bases and the V segment lost 5 bases, leaving 8 bases of the junction unmatched. CDR3 loop: CASSHPGQGADTDTQYF. In DNA, the CDR3 is TGTGCCAGCAGTCACCCGGGACAGGGGGCGGACACAGATACGCAGTATTTT.

The sample holds many counts of this clone. V and J are TRBV4-1 and TRBJ2-1; D could derive from TRBD1 or TRBD2 (6 bases each). The CDR3 is 13 residues long. V lost 4 bases and J 12 bases, leaving 16 bases between the germline ends. CDR1 is MGHRA and CDR2 is YSYEKL in the germline V gene. This CDR3 reads CASSREGGWGQFF. CDR3 in DNA: TGCGCCAGCAGCCGAGAAGGGGGGTGGGGGCAGTTCTTC.

This clone is medium-sized within its sample. The chain links TRBV12-3 or TRBV12-4 to TRBJ2-7; D gene uncertain. The CDR3 sequence is 13 residues long. V lost 2 bases, J lost 4 bases, and 9 bases lay in between. The CDR3 sequence: CASSLSPNYEQYF. In DNA, the CDR3 is TGTGCCAGCAGTTTATCGCCTAATTACGAGCAGTACTTC.

Ten or more counts support this clone. At the DNA level, this CDR3 is encoded by other sequences in the same sample as well. CDR3 sequence (DNA): TGTGCCAGCAGCCAACCGGGACTAGCGAGCGAGCAGTACTTC. This translates into CASSQPGLASEQYF. J is TRBJ2-7 and V is TRBV3-1; TRBD2 matches at 10 bases. Germline CDR1 reads LGHDT; CDR2 reads YNNKEL (reference sequence). The CDR3 has 14 residues. J was trimmed by 6 bases and V by 2 bases; bases with no gene match: 4.

This clone was found many times. J is TRBJ2-7 and V is TRBV29-1; D remains ambiguous. The CDR3 loop spans 13 amino acids. With 5 bases removed from V and 1 base from J, the gap between germline ends came to 12 bases. Germline CDR1 is SQVTM and CDR2 is ANQGSEA. The CDR3 here is CSVPGLSSYEQYF. For the CDR3, the DNA is TGCAGCGTTCCGGGCCTTTCTTCCTACGAGCAGTACTTC.

This clone was seen more than once but under ten times. The CDR3 DNA reads TGTGCCAGCAGGCGACAGGGGGCGGGGAACACTGAAGCTTTCTTT. Translated, it gives CASRRQGAGNTEAFF. This rearrangement joins TRBV7-8 to TRBJ1-1; TRBD1 matches at 10 bases. This CDR3 region has 15 residues. The germline CDR1 and CDR2 sequences are SGHVS and FQNEAQ. V gave up 6 bases and J gave up 1 base; unmatched junction bases: 5.

By sample fraction, this clone is medium-sized. The rearrangement uses TRBV6-1 and TRBJ1-6; D gene uncertain. The CDR3 is 14 residues long. Trimming removed 10 bases from V and 6 bases from J, with 16 bases in between. The germline V gene encodes CDR1 MNHNS and CDR2 SASEGT. CDR3 coding DNA: TGTGCCACCTCCATCATGAGGTCTAATTCACCCCTCCACTTT. This translates into CATSIMRSNSPLHF.

This clone appeared a few times. CDR3 DNA sequence: TGTGCCAGCAGCCCTTGGACAGGGGCAAATACTGGAAACACCATATATTTT. Encoded protein: CASSPWTGANTGNTIYF. V gene TRBV12-3 or TRBV12-4 combines with J gene TRBJ1-3, with 9 bases that match TRBD1. The CDR3 extends over 17 amino acids. V trimming: 6 bases; J trimming: 2 bases; junction bases outside the gene matches: 11.

As to this clone: An end of the junction does not agree with germline; a read error may underlie this. The chain employs TRBV5-6 and TRBJ1-5, with D possibly matching TRBD1 (6 bases). The CDR3 consists of 13 residues. Germline values: CDR1 SGHDT, CDR2 YYEEEE. CDR3 amino acids: CASSRGGEQPQRF. The DNA for the CDR3 is TGTGCCAGCAGCCGAGGGGGGGAGCAGCCCCAGCGTTTT.

This clone was detected only a few times. This sequence joins TRBV28 and TRBJ1-2; tentatively, D is TRBD1 (6 bases). The CDR3 extends over 15 amino acids. Deletions cut 7 bases from V and 3 bases from J, with 18 bases between. Germline loops: CDR1 MDHEN, CDR2 SYDVKM. The CDR3 loop reads CASNLGGGGHYGYTF. Written as DNA, the CDR3 is TGTGCCAGCAACTTAGGGGGAGGGGGGCACTATGGCTACACCTTC.

There are many counts of this clone. The same CDR3 can be traced to other DNA sequences in this sample. V usage is TRBV28 and J usage is TRBJ2-2; D gene uncertain. Trimming shortened V by 0 bases and J by 5 bases, and 4 bases separated the two germline ends. The CDR3 is 13 residues long. The germline CDR1 and CDR2 sequences are MDHEN and SYDVKM. CDR3 sequence reads: CASSLWRTGELFF. CDR3 nucleotide sequence: TGTGCCAGCAGTTTATGGAGAACCGGGGAGCTGTTTTTT.

This clone was observed at least ten times. The chain carries TRBV2 and TRBJ1-5; the D gene is possibly TRBD1 (6 bases). V lost 5 bases, J lost 3 bases, and 11 bases lay in between. Germline assignment: CDR1 SNHLY and CDR2 FYNNEI. The CDR3 sequence is 14 residues long. The CDR3 DNA follows: TGTGCCAGCAGTAGGGGGGGGCTCAATCAGCCCCAGCATTTT. Amino acid sequence: CASSRGGLNQPQHF.

As regards this clone: Compared with germline, one end of the junction differs, possibly owing to a read error. J is TRBJ2-7 and V is TRBV4-1, with 7 bases fitting TRBD1. Germline V lookup: CDR1 MGHRA, CDR2 YSYEKL. This CDR3 is 15 amino acids long. The CDR3 nucleotides read TGCGTCAGCAGCCAAGATCCGGGACAGTACTACGAGCAGTACTTC. This sequence encodes CVSSQDPGQYYEQYF.

About this clone: One base away lies a much larger clone, so this may be a sequencing read error. This chain uses TRBV28 with TRBJ1-5; D not certain. Germline V lookup: CDR1 MDHEN, CDR2 SYDVKM. This CDR3 is 15 amino acids long. This CDR3 is CASSTRRERGQRQHF. Here the CDR3 DNA reads TGTGCCAGCAGTACGAGGAGGGAACGCGGTCAGCGCCAGCATTTT.

This sequence joins TRBV2 and TRBJ2-7; D call uncertain. CDR3 length equals 15 residues. V gave up 2 bases and J gave up 0 bases, with 11 bases separating them. Per germline, CDR1 SNHLY and CDR2 FYNNEI. For the CDR3, the DNA is TGTGCCAGCAGTGAATTGGTGGGGAACTCCTACGAGCAGTACTTC. It is translated as CASSELVGNSYEQYF. Full variable domain (rest looked up from reference TRBV2 and TRBJ2-7): EPEVTQTPSHQVTQMGQEVILRCVPISNHLYFYWYRQILGQKVEFLVSFYNNEISEKSEIFDDQFSVERPDGSNFTLKIRSTKLEDSAMYFCASSELVGNSYEQYFGPGTRLTVT.

This clone has only a few counts. This sequence may be a read error, since a much larger clone differs from it by one base. Other DNA sequences from this sample encode an identical CDR3 as well. The V and J genes are TRBV5-4 and TRBJ2-1; 8 bases fit TRBD1. The V segment lost 1 base and the J segment 7 bases; nucleotides outside the gene matches: 10. The CDR3 totals 16 residues. Per the germline V gene, CDR1 is SGHNT and CDR2 is YYREEE (reference sequence). The CDR3 region is CASSLPGGQGPNEQFF. In DNA form, the CDR3 reads TGTGCCAGCAGCTTGCCCGGTGGACAGGGTCCAAATGAGCAGTTCTTC.

This clone was counted only a few times. The chain's CDR3 is CASSGTQGPQETQYF. CDR3 bases: TGTGCCAGCAGCGGGACCCAGGGGCCGCAAGAGACCCAGTACTTC. The chain employs TRBV28 and TRBJ2-5; the D gene is possibly TRBD1 (6 bases). The germline gives CDR1 MDHEN, CDR2 SYDVKM. The CDR3 spans 15 residues. V lost 6 bases and J lost 2, with 16 bases in between.

The sample holds many counts of this clone. The CDR3 sequence is CASSPRDRRGETQYF. The CDR3 bases are TGTGCCAGTAGTCCCCGGGACAGAAGGGGGGAGACCCAGTACTTC. J is TRBJ2-5 and V is TRBV19, with 7 bases identical to TRBD1. Germline-derived CDR1 and CDR2 are LNHDA and SQIVND (reference sequence). After removal of 5 bases from V and 5 bases from J, the junction contained 11 bases not matched to a gene. The CDR3 has 15 residues.

The sample holds a few counts of this clone. This chain connects TRBV24-1 to TRBJ1-2; no clear D. The CDR3 is 13 amino acids. Trimming cost V 6 bases and J 4 bases, with 11 bases left between them. Germline V gene data show CDR1 as KGHDR and CDR2 as SFDVKD. CDR3 coding DNA: TGTGCCACCAGTAGAGGGCAGGCCTATGGCTACACCTTC. Translated: CATSRGQAYGYTF.

In this sample, this clone turned up many times. The chain carries TRBV20-1 and TRBJ1-2; D may be TRBD1 (6 bases). V was trimmed by 3 bases and J by 4 bases, leaving 9 bases between them. There are 12 residues in the CDR3. Germline values: CDR1 DFQATT, CDR2 SNEGSKA (reference sequence). CDR3 DNA: TGCAGTGCTAGGAACAGGGCCTATGGCTACACCTTC. Its translation: CSARNRAYGYTF.

V usage is TRBV6-1 and J usage is TRBJ2-7; 7 bases agree with TRBD1. Unmatched junction bases numbered 4, after V lost 5 bases and J lost 9 bases. The CDR3 sequence is 11 residues long. Germline lookup yields CDR1 MNHNS and CDR2 SASEGT. CDR3 sequence reads: CASSFGQAQYF. The CDR3 DNA reads as TGTGCCAGCAGTTTCGGACAGGCGCAGTACTTC.

The chain couples TRBV6-1 to TRBJ1-3, with 10 positions matching TRBD1. Germline assignment: CDR1 MNHNS and CDR2 SASEGT. CDR3 length: 18 residues. V gave up 0 bases and J gave up 3 bases; unmatched junction bases: 8. CDR3 region: CASSEALTGGAFGNTIYF. The CDR3 DNA sequence: TGTGCCAGCAGTGAAGCCCTGACAGGGGGCGCCTTTGGAAACACCATATATTTT.

The chain is built from TRBV28 and TRBJ1-2; D perhaps matches TRBD1 (6 bases). Germline values: CDR1 MDHEN, CDR2 SYDVKM. Trimming removed 3 bases at V and 4 bases at J, with 12 bases between. The CDR3 sequence is 14 residues long. The CDR3 DNA reads as TGTGCCAGCAGTTTCGGGGACAATGGCTATGGCTACACCTTC. Protein product: CASSFGDNGYGYTF.

This clone was seen repeatedly, ten times or more. The chain employs TRBV12-3 or TRBV12-4 and TRBJ1-5, with a tentative D call TRBD1 (6 bases). This CDR3 is built from 13 residues. Trimming took off 6 bases at V and 4 bases at J, with 10 bases between the two ends. The DNA for the CDR3 is TGTGCCAGCAGCCTGACAGGAAATCAGCCCCAGCATTTT. This codes for CASSLTGNQPQHF.

With respect to this clone: The junction departs from the called germline gene at one end, perhaps through a read error. J is TRBJ1-1 and V is TRBV2; no definite D call. In germline, CDR1 is SNHLY, CDR2 FYNNEI. CDR3 length: 11 residues. In DNA, the CDR3 is TGTGCCAGCAGTGATTATCATGAAGCTTATTTT. Amino acids: CASSDYHEAYF.

This clone turned up a few times. This rearrangement joins TRBV19 to TRBJ1-2; no clear D gene. From germline, CDR1 is LNHDA and CDR2 SQIVND (reference sequence). There are 12 residues in the CDR3. Trimming took off 6 bases at V and 2 bases at J, with 7 bases between the two ends. The CDR3, as DNA: TGTGCCAGTAGATCGACCAACTATGGCTACACCTTC. Protein sequence: CASRSTNYGYTF. Complete variable domain (other parts from reference TRBV19 and TRBJ1-2): DGGITQSPKYLFRKEGQNVTLSCEQNLNHDAMYWYRQDPGQGLRLIYYSQIVNDFQKGDIAEGYSVSREKKESFPLTVTSAQKNPTAFYLCASRSTNYGYTFGSGTRLTVV.

This clone was recorded a few times. The V call is TRBV7-9, the J call TRBJ1-2; no reliable D call. There are 15 residues in the CDR3. The germline V gene has CDR1 SEHNR and CDR2 FQNEAQ (reference sequence). Trimming left V 1 base short and J 0 bases short, with 9 bases between. CDR3 residues: CASSLVSGANYGYTF. The CDR3, as DNA: TGTGCCAGCAGCTTAGTATCCGGGGCTAACTATGGCTACACCTTC.

This clone showed up just a few times. The V gene is TRBV20-1, the J gene TRBJ1-2; D gene uncertain. V lost 1 base and J 7 bases, leaving 13 bases between the germline ends. The germline V gene encodes CDR1 DFQATT and CDR2 SNEGSKA (reference sequence). The CDR3 covers 13 residues. As DNA, the CDR3 is TGCAGTGCTAGAGTTCCACCAACAACTGGCTACACCTTC. Its translation is CSARVPPTTGYTF.